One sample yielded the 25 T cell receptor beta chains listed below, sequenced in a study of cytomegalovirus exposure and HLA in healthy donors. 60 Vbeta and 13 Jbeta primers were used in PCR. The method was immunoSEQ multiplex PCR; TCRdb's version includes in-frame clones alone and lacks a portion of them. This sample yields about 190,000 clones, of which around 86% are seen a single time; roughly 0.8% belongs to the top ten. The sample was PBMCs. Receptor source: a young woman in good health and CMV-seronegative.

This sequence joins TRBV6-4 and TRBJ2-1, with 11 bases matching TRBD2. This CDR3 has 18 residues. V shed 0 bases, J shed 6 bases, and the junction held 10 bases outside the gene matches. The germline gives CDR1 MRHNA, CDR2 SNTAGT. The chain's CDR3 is CASSDSMDGTSGINEQFF. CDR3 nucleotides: TGTGCCAGCAGTGACTCGATGGACGGGACTAGCGGAATCAATGAGCAGTTCTTC.

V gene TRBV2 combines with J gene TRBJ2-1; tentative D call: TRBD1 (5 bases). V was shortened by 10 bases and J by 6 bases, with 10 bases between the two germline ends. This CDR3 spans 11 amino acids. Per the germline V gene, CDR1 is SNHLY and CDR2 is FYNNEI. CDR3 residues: CATKRGNEQFF. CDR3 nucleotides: TGTGCCACCAAAAGGGGCAATGAGCAGTTCTTC.

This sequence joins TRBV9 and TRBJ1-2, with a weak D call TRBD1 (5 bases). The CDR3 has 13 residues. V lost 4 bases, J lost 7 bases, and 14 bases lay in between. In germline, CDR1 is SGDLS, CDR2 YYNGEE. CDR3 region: CASSPQGSGGYTF. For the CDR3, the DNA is TGTGCCAGCAGCCCTCAGGGCTCAGGTGGCTACACCTTC. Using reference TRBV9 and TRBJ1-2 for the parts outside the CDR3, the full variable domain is DSGVTQTPKHLITATGQRVTLRCSPRSGDLSVYWYQQSLDQGLQFLIQYYNGEERAKGNILERFSAQQFPDLHSELNLSSLELGDSALYFCASSPQGSGGYTFGSGTRLTVV.

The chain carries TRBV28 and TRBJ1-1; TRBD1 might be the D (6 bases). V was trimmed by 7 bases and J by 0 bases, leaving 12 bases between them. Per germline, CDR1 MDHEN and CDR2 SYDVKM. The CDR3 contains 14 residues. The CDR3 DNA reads TGTGCCAGCAAAACAGGGCACTTGAACACTGAAGCTTTCTTT. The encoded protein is CASKTGHLNTEAFF.

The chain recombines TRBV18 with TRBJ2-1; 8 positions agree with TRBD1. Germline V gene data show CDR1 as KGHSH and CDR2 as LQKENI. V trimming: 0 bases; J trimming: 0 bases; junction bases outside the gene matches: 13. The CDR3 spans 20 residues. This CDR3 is CASSPPPTGDYPRSYNEQFF. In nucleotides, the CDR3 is TGTGCCAGCTCACCACCCCCGACAGGGGATTACCCGCGCTCCTACAATGAGCAGTTCTTC.

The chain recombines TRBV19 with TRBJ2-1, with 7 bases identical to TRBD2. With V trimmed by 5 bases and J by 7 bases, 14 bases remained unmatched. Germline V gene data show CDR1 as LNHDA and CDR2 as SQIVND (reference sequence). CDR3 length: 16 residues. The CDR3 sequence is CASSRRVAGLGNEQFF. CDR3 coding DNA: TGTGCCAGTAGTCGCCGAGTAGCGGGTTTGGGGAATGAGCAGTTCTTC.

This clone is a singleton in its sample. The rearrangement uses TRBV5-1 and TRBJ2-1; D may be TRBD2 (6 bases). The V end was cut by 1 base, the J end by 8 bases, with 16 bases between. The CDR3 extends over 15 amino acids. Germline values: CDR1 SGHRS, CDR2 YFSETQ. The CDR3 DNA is TGCGCCAGCAGCTTGTTTGGGCGGGGCGTGGATGAGCAGTTCTTC. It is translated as CASSLFGRGVDEQFF.

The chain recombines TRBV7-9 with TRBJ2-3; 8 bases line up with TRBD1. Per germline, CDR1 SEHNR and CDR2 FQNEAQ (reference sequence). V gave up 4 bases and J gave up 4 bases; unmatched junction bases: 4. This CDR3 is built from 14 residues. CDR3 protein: CASSSTGVPDTQYF. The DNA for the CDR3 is TGTGCCAGCAGCTCGACAGGGGTTCCAGATACGCAGTATTTT.

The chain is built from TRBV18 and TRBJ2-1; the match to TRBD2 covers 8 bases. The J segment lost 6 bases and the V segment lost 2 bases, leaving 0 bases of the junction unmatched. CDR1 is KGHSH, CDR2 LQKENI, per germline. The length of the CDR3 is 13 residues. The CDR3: CASSPGTSNEQFF. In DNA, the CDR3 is TGTGCCAGCTCACCAGGGACTAGCAATGAGCAGTTCTTC.

CDR3 DNA: TGTGCCAGCAGCTTAGCGCGGGGGGCAGGAAATCAGCCCCAGCATTTT. The encoded protein is CASSLARGAGNQPQHF. The rearrangement links TRBV7-2 to TRBJ1-5; D may be TRBD1 (6 bases). V was cut by 0 bases and J by 4 bases, with 13 bases left in between. This CDR3 spans 16 amino acids. Germline V gives CDR1 SGHTA, CDR2 FQGNSA.

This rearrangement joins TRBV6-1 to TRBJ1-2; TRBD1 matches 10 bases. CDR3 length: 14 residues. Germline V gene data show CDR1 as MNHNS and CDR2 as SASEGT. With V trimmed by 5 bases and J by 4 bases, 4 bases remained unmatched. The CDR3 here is CASSTRTGGYGYTF. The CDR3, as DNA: TGTGCCAGCAGTACCCGGACAGGGGGCTATGGCTACACCTTC.

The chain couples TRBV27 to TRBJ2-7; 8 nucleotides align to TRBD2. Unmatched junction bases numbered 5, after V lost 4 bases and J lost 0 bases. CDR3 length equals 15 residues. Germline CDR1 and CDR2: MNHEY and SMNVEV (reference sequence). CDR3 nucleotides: TGTGCCAGCAGTTACTCGGGGGGGAGCTCCTACGAGCAGTACTTC. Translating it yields CASSYSGGSSYEQYF.

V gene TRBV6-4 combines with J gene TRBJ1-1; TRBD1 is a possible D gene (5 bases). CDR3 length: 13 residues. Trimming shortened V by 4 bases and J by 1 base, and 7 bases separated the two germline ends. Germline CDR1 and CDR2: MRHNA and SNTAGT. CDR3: CASSVQENTEAFF. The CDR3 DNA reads TGTGCCAGCAGTGTACAGGAGAACACTGAAGCTTTCTTT.

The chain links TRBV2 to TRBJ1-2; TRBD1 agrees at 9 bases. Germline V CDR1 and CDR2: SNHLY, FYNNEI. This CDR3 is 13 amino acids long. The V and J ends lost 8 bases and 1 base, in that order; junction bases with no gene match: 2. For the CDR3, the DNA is TGTGCCAGCCGGGACAGGGTTAACTATGGCTACACCTTC. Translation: CASRDRVNYGYTF.

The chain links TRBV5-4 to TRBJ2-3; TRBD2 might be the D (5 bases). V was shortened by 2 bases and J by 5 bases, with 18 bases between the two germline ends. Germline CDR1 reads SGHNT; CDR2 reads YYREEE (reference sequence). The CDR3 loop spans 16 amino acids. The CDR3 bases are TGTGCCAGCAGCTTCGGGCCTAGCCCACTTGGAGATACGCAGTATTTT. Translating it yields CASSFGPSPLGDTQYF.

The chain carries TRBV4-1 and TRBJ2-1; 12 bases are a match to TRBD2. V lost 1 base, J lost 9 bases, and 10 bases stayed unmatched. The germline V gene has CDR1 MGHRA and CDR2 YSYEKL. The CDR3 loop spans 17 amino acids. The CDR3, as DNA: TGCGCCAGCAGCCAAGCTAGCGGGGGGGATCTATTCAGTGAGCAGTTCTTC. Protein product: CASSQASGGDLFSEQFF.

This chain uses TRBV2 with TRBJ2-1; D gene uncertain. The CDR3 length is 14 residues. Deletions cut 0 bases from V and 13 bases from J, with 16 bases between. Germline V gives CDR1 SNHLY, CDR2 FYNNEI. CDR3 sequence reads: CASSEALLAISQFF. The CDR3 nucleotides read TGTGCCAGCAGTGAAGCGCTCTTAGCAATAAGTCAGTTCTTC.

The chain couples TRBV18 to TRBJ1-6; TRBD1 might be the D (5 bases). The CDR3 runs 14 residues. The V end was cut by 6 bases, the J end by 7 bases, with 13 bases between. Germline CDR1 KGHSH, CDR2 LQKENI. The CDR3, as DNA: TGTGCCAGCTCCCGGGACTTAGGGAATTCACCCCTCCACTTT. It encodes CASSRDLGNSPLHF.

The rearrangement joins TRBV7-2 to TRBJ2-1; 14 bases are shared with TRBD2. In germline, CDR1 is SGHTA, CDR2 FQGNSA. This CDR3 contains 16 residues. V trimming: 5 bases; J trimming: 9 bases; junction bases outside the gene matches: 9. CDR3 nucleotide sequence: TGTGCCAGCAGCCCTCGGACTAGCGGGGGGAGGGTTGAGCAGTTCTTC. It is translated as CASSPRTSGGRVEQFF.

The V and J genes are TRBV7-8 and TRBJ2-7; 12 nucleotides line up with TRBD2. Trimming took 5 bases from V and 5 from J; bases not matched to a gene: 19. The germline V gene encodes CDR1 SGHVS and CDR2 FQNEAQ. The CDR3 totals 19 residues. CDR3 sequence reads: CASSKHPLAGGVNRNEQYF. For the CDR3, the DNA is TGTGCCAGCAGCAAACATCCCCTAGCGGGGGGGGTCAACCGCAACGAGCAGTACTTC.

Here the CDR3 DNA reads TGCGCCAGCAGCCAAAGCGTCGACAGAGGCTACGAGCAGTACTTC. Its translation is CASSQSVDRGYEQYF. The chain combines TRBV4-1 with TRBJ2-7; TRBD1 might be the D (5 bases). Germline V gene lookup returns CDR1 MGHRA and CDR2 YSYEKL. V lost 2 bases, J lost 3 bases, and 14 bases lay in between. The CDR3 sequence is 15 residues long.

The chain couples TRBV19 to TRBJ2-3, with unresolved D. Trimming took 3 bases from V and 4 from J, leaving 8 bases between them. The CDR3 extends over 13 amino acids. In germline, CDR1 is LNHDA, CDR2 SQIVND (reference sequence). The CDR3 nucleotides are TGTGCCAGTAGTATGAGGCCCGCAGATACGCAGTATTTT. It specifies CASSMRPADTQYF.

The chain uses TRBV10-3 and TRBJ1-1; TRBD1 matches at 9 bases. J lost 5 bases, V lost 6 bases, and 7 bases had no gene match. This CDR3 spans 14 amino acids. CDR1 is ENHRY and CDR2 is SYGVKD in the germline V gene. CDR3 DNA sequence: TGTGCCATCAGGGCCGGGACAGGGATAACTGAAGCTTTCTTT. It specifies CAIRAGTGITEAFF.

CDR3 loop: CASSLSGSGEQYF. The CDR3 DNA reads TGTGCCAGCAGCCTCTCCGGGTCGGGCGAGCAGTACTTC. The chain joins TRBV14 to TRBJ2-7; D is unclear. The CDR3 totals 13 residues. V lost 4 bases and J 6 bases, leaving 13 bases between the germline ends. Germline V gene data show CDR1 as SGHDN and CDR2 as FVKESK.

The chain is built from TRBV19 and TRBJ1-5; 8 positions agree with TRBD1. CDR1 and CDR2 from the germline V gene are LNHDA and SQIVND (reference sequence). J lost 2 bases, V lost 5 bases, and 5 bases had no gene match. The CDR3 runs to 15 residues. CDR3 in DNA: TGTGCCAGTAGTGCTGACAGGGGTCGCAATCAGCCCCAGCATTTT. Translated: CASSADRGRNQPQHF.